The T cell receptor beta chain described here comes from a study of OX40 agonist ivuxolimab in advanced cancers. TCRdb's copy holds only in-frame clones and misses some; the assay was immunoSEQ multiplex PCR. The sample consists of roughly 50,000 clones, approximately 90% of them appearing once. The CDR3 totals 17 residues. The sample here was CD4+ or CD8+ T cells sorted from blood, taken in a trial of the OX40 agonist ivuxolimab. The chain links TRBV21-1 to TRBJ1-6; TRBD1 is taken as the D call from the table, unchecked against the DNA. TRBV21-1 counts as a pseudogene. This TCR was recovered from an adult with an advanced solid tumor such as melanoma, head and neck, liver or kidney cancer. The CDR3 here is CATERTGMLRINSPLHF. In DNA form, the CDR3 reads TGTGCCACCGAAAGGACAGGGATGTTGAGGATTAATTCACCCCTCCACTTT.